This T cell receptor (beta chain) was documented in a study of blood T cell repertoires in COVID-19. The table came from immunoSEQ multiplex PCR; TCRdb's copy has only in-frame clones and leaves some out. Among 150,000 to 200,000 clones, roughly 80% were seen once, and the ten largest hold 6.5% to 9%. V lost 7 bases and J lost 9; bases outside the gene matches: 6. CDR1 is ENHRY, CDR2 SYGVKD, per germline. The CDR3 loop spans 14 amino acids. This clone appeared a few times. Seattle patients were enrolled during active infection and followed longitudinally. The source is a woman between 40 and 55 years old with COVID-19, enrolled during active disease. Specimen: peripheral blood. The rearrangement uses TRBV10-3 and TRBJ2-1; 13 bases line up with TRBD2. The CDR3 sequence: CAIKLAGGAGEQFF. The CDR3 nucleotides are TGTGCCATCAAACTAGCGGGGGGGGCAGGTGAGCAGTTCTTC.